Sequencing of this T cell receptor beta chain was carried out in a study of cytomegalovirus exposure and HLA in healthy donors. Study overall: In a later analysis, it was reported that the 110 or so validation repertoires had been produced on the same platform as the 700 or so repertoires belonging to the first cohort.

Germline CDR1 LGHNT, CDR2 FRNRAP. V gave up 1 base and J gave up 3 bases, with 12 bases separating them. CDR3 length: 15 residues. This clone showed up just a few times. Its specificity is not known. Notes on the study in general: In vitro experiments confirmed that three CMV-associated chains were specific for CMV antigens.

The donors belonged to the approximately 120-subject validation cohort, separate from the roughly 600-subject first cohort. Profiled with immunoSEQ multiplex PCR; TCRdb holds only in-frame clones, not every one. Of 150,000 to 200,000 clones detected, around 85% appear once; the ten largest clones hold around 2.4%. V is TRBV12-5 and J is TRBJ1-1, with D tentatively TRBD1 (6 bases). Sequences were obtained from PBMCs. This sequence was found in a man aged 25 to 45 in good health and CMV-seropositive. The CDR3 here is CASGLDAGAYTEAFF. The CDR3 coding sequence is TGTGCTAGTGGTTTGGACGCGGGGGCTTACACTGAAGCTTTCTTT. Together with reference TRBV12-5 and TRBJ1-1, the CDR3 gives the full variable domain: DARVTQTPRHKVTEMGQEVTMRCQPILGHNTVFWYRQTMMQGLELLAYFRNRAPLDDSGMPKDRFSAEMPDATLATLKIQPSEPRDSAVYFCASGLDAGAYTEAFFGQGTRLTVV.